The 9 T cell receptor beta chains listed next were all sequenced from one sample in a study of shared clonotypes between healthy human individuals. Here immunoSEQ multiplex PCR was the method, and the copy in TCRdb shows in-frame clones only, minus some. This sample has 2 million to 2.5 million clones, with roughly 95% found just once. Sequenced sample: naive CD4+ T cells sorted from blood. Specified subset: CD45RA+ positively selected. These receptors originate from a man aged 18 to 30 in good health.

The J gene is TRBJ1-2, the V gene TRBV28; D ambiguous. The germline CDR1 and CDR2 sequences are MDHEN and SYDVKM. The CDR3 spans 13 residues. Trimming removed 2 bases at V and 7 bases at J, with 11 bases between. In DNA form, the CDR3 reads TGTGCCAGCAGTTTAGTCCAGGAGTCTGGCTACACCTTC. It encodes CASSLVQESGYTF.

The chain employs TRBV7-8 and TRBJ2-7; 9 bases match TRBD2. The CDR3 extends over 16 amino acids. V lost 1 base to trimming and J lost 3 bases; unmatched junction nucleotides: 7. CDR1 and CDR2 from the germline V gene are SGHVS and FQNEAQ. The chain's CDR3 is CASSLETAGGVYEQYF. CDR3 DNA: TGTGCCAGCAGCTTAGAAACGGCGGGAGGGGTCTACGAGCAGTACTTC.

The chain carries TRBV7-2 and TRBJ1-5; D is unresolved. Trimming left V 1 base short and J 6 bases short, with 16 bases between. CDR1 and CDR2 (germline): SGHTA, FQGNSA. The CDR3 extends over 16 amino acids. As DNA, the CDR3 is TGTGCCAGCAGCTTAGATGACCCGGTGGCGGGTCAGCCCCAGCATTTT. Protein product: CASSLDDPVAGQPQHF.

This chain connects TRBV7-9 to TRBJ2-3, with a tentative D call TRBD1 (5 bases). This CDR3 spans 16 amino acids. Trimming removed 5 bases at V and 0 bases at J, with 15 bases between. Looked up from germline, CDR1 is SEHNR and CDR2 is FQNEAQ (reference sequence). This CDR3 is CASSPTAFSSTDTQYF. DNA for the CDR3: TGTGCCAGCAGCCCGACAGCGTTTTCTAGCACAGATACGCAGTATTTT.

V and J are TRBV6-6 and TRBJ2-7, with TRBD1 matching over 9 bases. The CDR3 covers 14 residues. The germline gives CDR1 MNHNY, CDR2 SVGAGI (reference sequence). Trimming at V came to 5 bases and at J to 5 bases, leaving 7 bases not matched to a gene. The CDR3 protein is CASSRGQGGHEQYF. CDR3 nucleotides: TGTGCCAGCAGTCGGGGACAGGGAGGCCACGAGCAGTACTTC.

The gene calls are TRBV6-5 and TRBJ2-3, with D perhaps TRBD1 or TRBD2 (5 bases each). The V end lost 4 bases, the J end lost 6 bases, and 17 bases lay between the germline ends. The CDR3 extends over 15 amino acids. Germline V gene data show CDR1 as MNHEY and CDR2 as SVGAGI. In DNA, the CDR3 is TGTGCCAGCAGTTTCGGGGACCCCGTCGCCGATACGCAGTATTTT. Its protein is CASSFGDPVADTQYF.

This chain connects TRBV10-2 to TRBJ2-4, with TRBD2 matching over 7 bases. The germline gives CDR1 WSHSY, CDR2 SAAADI. The CDR3 sequence is 13 residues long. The J segment lost 13 bases and the V segment lost 7 bases, leaving 13 bases of the junction unmatched. Here the CDR3 reads CASTTSSGAIQYF. The DNA of the CDR3 is TGCGCCAGCACGACCTCTAGCGGCGCCATCCAGTACTTC.

The count of this clone is one. This chain connects TRBV29-1 to TRBJ2-7; tentative D call: TRBD1 (6 bases). Germline CDR1 is SQVTM and CDR2 is ANQGSEA. The ends were cut back, 8 bases at V and 5 bases at J, with 37 bases in the middle. The CDR3 loop spans 19 amino acids. The CDR3 reads CSIPLWDRNREKPGNEQYF. The DNA for the CDR3 is TGCAGCATTCCGTTGTGGGATCGAAACAGGGAAAAACCGGGAAACGAGCAGTACTTC.

This clone appeared once. The chain combines TRBV2 with TRBJ1-3; TRBD1 agrees at 7 bases. J gave up 8 bases and V 2 bases, and 6 bases lay outside the gene matches. CDR3 length equals 14 residues. CDR1 and CDR2 (germline): SNHLY, FYNNEI. The CDR3 nucleotides are TGTGCCAGCAGTGAACAGGGGGTATCGGACACCATATATTTT. Translation: CASSEQGVSDTIYF.